The present T cell receptor (beta chain) was sequenced within a study of blood T cell repertoires in COVID-19. The method was immunoSEQ multiplex PCR; TCRdb's version includes in-frame clones alone and lacks a portion of them. Of hundreds of thousands of clones listed, 85% to 90% were seen once; the top ten hold 1.7%. Per germline, CDR1 SGHTS and CDR2 YDEGEE. This CDR3 has 18 amino acids. The ends lost 1 base at V and 3 bases at J; junction bases unmatched: 14. The source of this sequence is a woman between 18 and 30 years old with acute COVID-19. The chain links TRBV5-8 to TRBJ2-7; 9 bases map to TRBD2. Sequencing was carried out using PBMCs or T cells enriched from blood (not recorded which). In DNA form, the CDR3 reads TGTGCCAGCAGCTTGAGTGCCGCAGCGGGAGGATCGGGCTACGAGCAGTACTTC. Its translation is CASSLSAAAGGSGYEQYF.